Listed below are T cell receptor beta chains from one sample, sequenced in a study of control samples from healthy donors and cancer patients. Clones were sequenced by immunoSEQ multiplex PCR, and TCRdb holds only the in-frame ones, with some missing. The profile shows 120,000 or so clones, roughly 91% of them singletons. The material sequenced was blood. Receptors were obtained from a man aged 35-49 years in good health. The CDR3 runs from the conserved cysteine through the conserved F or W. The D gene is left open where the match is weak. Clone size is given for some rows only: seen once, a few or many times, or a class if the clone is expanded.

NA	NA	TRBV7-8	TRBJ1-5	TGTGCCAGCAGCTTATCCGGGACACCGGGGTCACAGCCCCAGCATTTT	CASSLSGTPGSQPQHF
once	NA	TRBV7-2	TRBJ2-5	TGTGCCAGCAGCAGCGGGACAGTAGAGACCCAGTACTTC	CASSSGTVETQYF
NA	NA	TRBV6-5	TRBJ2-7	TGTGCCAGCAGTTACACCCCCTCCAGAGGCGAGCAGTACTTC	CASSYTPSRGEQYF
NA	NA	TRBV29-1	TRBJ1-2	TGCAGCGTTGGTTCGCAGGGGATAGACGGCTACACCTTC	CSVGSQGIDGYTF
NA	NA	TRBV4-1	TRBJ2-1	TGCGCCAGCAGCCAATCTATAGATGGGTACAATGAGCAGTTCTTC	CASSQSIDGYNEQFF
NA	TRBD1	TRBV5-1	TRBJ2-1	TGCGCCAGCAGCCCGGGACAGAACTACAATGAGCAGTTCTTC	CASSPGQNYNEQFF
NA	NA	TRBV7-9	TRBJ1-1	TGTGCCAGCAGCTTAGAAGGGACTGTGAACACTGAAGCTTTCTTT	CASSLEGTVNTEAFF
NA	NA	TRBV7-3	TRBJ2-2	TGTGCCAGCAGCTTAGGGTCAGCGAACACCGGGGAGCTGTTTTTT	CASSLGSANTGELFF
NA	NA	TRBV18	TRBJ2-7	TGTGCCAGCTCACCTCCCACCCGGGGCTACGAGCAGTACTTC	CASSPPTRGYEQYF
NA	NA	TRBV7-6	TRBJ1-1	TGTGCCAGCAGCTTAGCGGGGGGGACGAACACTGAAGCTTTCTTT	CASSLAGGTNTEAFF
NA	NA	TRBV7-8	TRBJ1-6	TGTGCCAGCAGCCGCGGTGCAGGGACTCTTTCGCATTCACCCCTCCACTTT	CASSRGAGTLSHSPLHF
NA	NA	TRBV11-2	TRBJ2-3	TGTGCCAGCAGCTTAGGAGCGGCAGATACGCAGTATTTT	CASSLGAADTQYF
NA	TRBD1	TRBV6-2/TRBV6-3	TRBJ2-2	TGTGCCAGCAGTGTGCAGGGGGACACCGGGGAGCTGTTTTTT	CASSVQGDTGELFF
once	TRBD1	TRBV15	TRBJ2-3	TGTGCCACCAGCTCGAGGGACAGGGGGATTTCAGATACGCAGTATTTT	CATSSRDRGISDTQYF
NA	NA	TRBV15	TRBJ1-2	TGTGCCACCAGCAGAGATGTGGGGGGTTTGAACTATGGCTACACCTTC	CATSRDVGGLNYGYTF
NA	TRBD1	TRBV30	TRBJ1-2	TGTGCCTCCAGACAGGGTTATGGCTACACCTTC	CASRQGYGYTF
NA	NA	TRBV24-1	TRBJ1-5	TGTGCCACCAGTGAAGGGTATCGCGTCCAAGGGGAGCCCCAGCATTTT	CATSEGYRVQGEPQHF
NA	NA	TRBV6-5	TRBJ1-3	TGTGCCAGCAGGGCAAGCTCTGGAAACACCATATATTTT	CASRASSGNTIYF
NA	NA	TRBV5-6	TRBJ2-5	TGTGCCAGCAGCCGCTGGCCCGAAGAGACCCAGTACTTC	CASSRWPEETQYF
NA	TRBD1	TRBV5-5	TRBJ1-1	TGTGCCAGCAGCTGGTCCCGGGACAGGGGCAGAATGAACACTGAAGCTTTCTTT	CASSWSRDRGRMNTEAFF
NA	NA	TRBV2	TRBJ1-2	TGTGCCAGCAGTCTTCAGGAGAACTATGGCTACACCTTC	CASSLQENYGYTF
NA	TRBD1	TRBV6-5	TRBJ1-4	TGTGCCAGCAGTTCAGGGGGGGGAGCTGAAAAACTGTTTTTT	CASSSGGGAEKLFF
NA	NA	TRBV30	TRBJ1-4	TGTGCCTGGAGTGTACAATCTAGGATGTATGAAAAACTGTTTTTT	CAWSVQSRMYEKLFF
NA	NA	TRBV7-9	TRBJ1-5	TGTGCCAGCAGCCTGGACAGATATAGCAATCAGCCCCAGCATTTT	CASSLDRYSNQPQHF
NA	TRBD1	TRBV11-3	TRBJ1-1	TGTGCCAGCAGCTTAGAGAGGGGGCACCCAGAAGCTTTCTTT	CASSLERGHPEAFF
NA	NA	TRBV10-3	TRBJ1-5	TGTGCCATCAGTGGATTGGGGGCCGGGCAGCCCCAGCATTTT	CAISGLGAGQPQHF
NA	NA	TRBV4-3	TRBJ2-4	TGCGCCAGCAGCCAAGAGTTCATGGGGAGAAACAAAAACATTCAGTACTTC	CASSQEFMGRNKNIQYF
NA	TRBD1	TRBV6-6	TRBJ2-5	TGTGCCAGCAGTTACTCAAGATACAGGGGCGAGGAGACCCAGTACTTC	CASSYSRYRGEETQYF
NA	TRBD2	TRBV4-1	TRBJ2-1	TGCGCCAGCAGCCCGACCGGGACTAGCGGGGGTAATGAGCAGTTCTTC	CASSPTGTSGGNEQFF
NA	NA	TRBV9	TRBJ1-6	TGTGCCAGCAGCGCCCGACAGGTTAATTCACCCCTCCACTTT	CASSARQVNSPLHF
NA	NA	TRBV7-3	TRBJ1-6	TGTGCCAGCAGCTTAAGCAGGGGAGGCAATTCACCCCTCCACTTT	CASSLSRGGNSPLHF
NA	NA	TRBV7-9	TRBJ1-5	TGTGCCAGCAGCACCAGGCCTCAGGGCGATCAGCCCCAGCATTTT	CASSTRPQGDQPQHF
NA	TRBD1	TRBV30	TRBJ2-1	TGTGCCTGGAGTGTACGAGGGGGCCTCGGGCACAATGAGCAGTTCTTC	CAWSVRGGLGHNEQFF
once	NA	TRBV19	TRBJ1-2	TGTGCCAGTAGTATAGGGGGATTCGACTATGGCTACACCTTC	CASSIGGFDYGYTF
NA	TRBD1	TRBV7-8	TRBJ1-1	TGTGCCAGCAGCTCCCGGACAGGCATGAACACTGAAGCTTTCTTT	CASSSRTGMNTEAFF
NA	NA	TRBV18	TRBJ1-1	TGTGCCAGCTCACCACCATCAGGGAACACTGAAGCTTTCTTT	CASSPPSGNTEAFF
NA	TRBD1	TRBV6-6	TRBJ2-5	TGTGCCAGCAGCTCTACCCTACAGGGGACGCAAGAGACCCAGTACTTC	CASSSTLQGTQETQYF
NA	NA	TRBV24-1	TRBJ1-6	TGTGCCACCAGTGGGAGGGGAGGTTCACCCCTCCACTTT	CATSGRGGSPLHF
NA	NA	TRBV29-1	TRBJ2-3	TGCAGCGTTTTACGTAGGGGCGATAGGGGCGGAACAGATACGCAGTATTTT	CSVLRRGDRGGTDTQYF
NA	NA	TRBV2	TRBJ1-1	TGTGCCAGCAGCGGGAGATCTTTGAACACTGAAGCTTTCTTT	CASSGRSLNTEAFF
NA	TRBD1	TRBV10-2	TRBJ1-5	TGCGCCAGCAGTCCGACAGGGGCCTATAGCAATCAGCCCCAGCATTTT	CASSPTGAYSNQPQHF
NA	NA	TRBV7-2	TRBJ2-2	TGTGCCAGCAGCTTAGGGACCAACACCGGGGAGCTGTTTTTT	CASSLGTNTGELFF
NA	TRBD1	TRBV19	TRBJ1-5	TGTGCCAGTAGTGCCCCGGCAGGGGGCCATCAGCCCCAGCATTTT	CASSAPAGGHQPQHF
NA	NA	TRBV5-3	TRBJ2-5	TGTGCCAGAAGCTCTCCGACTAACCAAGAGACCCAGTACTTC	CARSSPTNQETQYF
once	NA	TRBV3-1/TRBV3-2	TRBJ1-5	TGTGCCAGCAGCCAAATGGTAGACCAGCCCCAGCATTTT	CASSQMVDQPQHF
once	TRBD2	TRBV25-1	TRBJ2-7	TGTGCCAGCAGTGATCCCGTCCCCCTAGCGGGGGGACCCTACGAGCAGTACTTC	CASSDPVPLAGGPYEQYF
NA	TRBD1	TRBV7-2	TRBJ1-1	TGTGCCAGCAGCTTAGCGGGACAGGGGACTGAAGCTTTCTTT	CASSLAGQGTEAFF
NA	TRBD1	TRBV18	TRBJ1-6	TGTGCCAGCTCATCGGACAGGAAAAATTCACCCCTCCACTTT	CASSSDRKNSPLHF
NA	TRBD1	TRBV4-1	TRBJ2-5	TGCGCCAGCAGCAGGAGGACAGGTACGGTTTTGGAGACCCAGTACTTC	CASSRRTGTVLETQYF
NA	NA	TRBV6-5	TRBJ1-2	TGTGCCAGCAGTTACTCGAGTGCAGTTCACCCCTATGGCTACACCTTC	CASSYSSAVHPYGYTF
NA	NA	TRBV6-1	TRBJ2-1	TGTGCCAGCAGTGCATACGGGACAATCTCCTACAATGAGCAGTTCTTC	CASSAYGTISYNEQFF
NA	NA	TRBV29-1	TRBJ2-3	TGCAGCGTCAAGGCTGGGTCCGGCACAGATACGCAGTATTTT	CSVKAGSGTDTQYF
few	NA	TRBV2	TRBJ1-1	TGTGCCAGTGGAAGGGACGGTTACACTGAAGCTTTCTTT	CASGRDGYTEAFF
NA	NA	TRBV6-5	TRBJ1-6	TGTGCCAGCAGTTACGAGGATAATTCACCCCTCCACTTT	CASSYEDNSPLHF
NA	NA	TRBV6-5	TRBJ1-2	TGTGCCAGCAGTCCAAGGGGATATGGCTACACCTTC	CASSPRGYGYTF
NA	NA	TRBV30	TRBJ1-5	TGTGCCTGGAGTGTACGGGGTTATCAGCCCCAGCATTTT	CAWSVRGYQPQHF
NA	NA	TRBV19	TRBJ1-4	TGTGCCAGTAGTATAGAAATTGGGGCCGCACGTAATGAAAAACTGTTTTTT	CASSIEIGAARNEKLFF
NA	TRBD1	TRBV29-1	TRBJ1-5	TGCAGCGCACCGACAGGGGAGGGAGATCAGCCCCAGCATTTT	CSAPTGEGDQPQHF
NA	TRBD1	TRBV5-1	TRBJ2-2	TGCGCCAGCAGCTTCACAGGGGGCGGCACCGGGGAGCTGTTTTTT	CASSFTGGGTGELFF